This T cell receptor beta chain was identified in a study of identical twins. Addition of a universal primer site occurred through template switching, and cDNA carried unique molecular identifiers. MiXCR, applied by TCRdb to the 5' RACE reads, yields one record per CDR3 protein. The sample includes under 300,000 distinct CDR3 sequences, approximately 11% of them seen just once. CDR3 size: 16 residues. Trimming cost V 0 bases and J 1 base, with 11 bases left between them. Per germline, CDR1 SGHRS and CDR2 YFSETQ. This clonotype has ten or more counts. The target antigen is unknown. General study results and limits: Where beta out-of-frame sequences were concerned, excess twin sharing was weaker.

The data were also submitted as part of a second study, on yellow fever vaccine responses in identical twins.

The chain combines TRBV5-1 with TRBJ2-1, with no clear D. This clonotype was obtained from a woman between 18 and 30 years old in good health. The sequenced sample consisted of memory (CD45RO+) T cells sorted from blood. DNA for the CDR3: TGCGCCAGCAGCTTGGATTCCGCAGGATCCTACAATGAGCAGTTCTTC. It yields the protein CASSLDSAGSYNEQFF.